This T cell receptor (beta chain) was documented in a study of T cell responses to AZD1222 COVID-19 vaccine. Study-wide points: Unmutated variant regions are reportedly targeted by nearly half of spike-specific TCRs. The donor cohort was predominantly white British with a female majority, and clonal diversity may have been underestimated. Regions 160-218 and 743-854 dominated among vaccine-associated CD4 TCRs spanning spike.

A remark on this clone: Its specificity is unknown.

Second-dose groups at about 4 or about 12 weeks were pooled. Profiled with immunoSEQ multiplex PCR; TCRdb holds only in-frame clones, not every one. The sample lists some 60,000 clones, over 65% occurring once. Looked up from germline, CDR1 is SGHAT and CDR2 is FQDESV (reference sequence). The ends were cut back, 5 bases at V and 1 base at J, with 17 bases in the middle. The CDR3 is 16 residues long. This TCR was sampled from an adult who received the AZD1222 COVID-19 vaccine. This specimen was peripheral blood, taken 28 days after the second AZD1222 dose. The chain has TRBV11-1 and TRBJ1-2; D is unresolved. The CDR3 coding sequence is TGTGCCAGCAGCAGACCGAGAGCTGGGGTTAACTATGGCTACACCTTC. It specifies CASSRPRAGVNYGYTF.